This TCR beta chain was documented in a study of blood T cells in healthy people across ages. PCR was performed a second time for about 7 to 12 cycles using a sample-barcoded 5' primer and a J-beta primer mix. One entry per CDR3 protein, called by TCRdb with MiXCR from the 5' RACE reads. The data hold hundreds of thousands of distinct CDR3 sequences, with 20% to 25% observed a single time. Germline values: CDR1 SGHRS, CDR2 YFSETQ. The length of the CDR3 is 15 residues. The data also belong to a second study, concerning T cells of mothers and their children. That report notes: The study recruited a few healthy Caucasian mothers and their six children as donors. The entire RNA extract went into cDNA synthesis at 1.5 ug per 15 ul.

Specimen: blood. The chain joins TRBV5-1 to TRBJ2-5; 8 nucleotides agree with TRBD1. The J call is in doubt because the DNA end fits TRBJ2-1 better. The receptor comes from a boy younger than 18 in good health. CDR3 DNA: TGCGCCAGCAGCCCTCCGGGACAGGAAAAAAATGAGCAGTTCTTC. Protein sequence: CASSPPGQEKNEQFF.